A selection of T cell receptor beta chains follows, all from one sample in a study of blood T cell repertoires in COVID-19. This table comes from immunoSEQ multiplex PCR, and its TCRdb copy is limited to in-frame clones, with some not included. This table holds about 200,000 clones, 84% found once. Sequences were obtained from PBMCs or T cells enriched from blood (not recorded which). The receptor source for this set is a woman in her twenties or thirties who had been exposed to COVID-19. The CDR3 runs from the conserved cysteine through the conserved F or W. Each record gives: J gene, D gene, clone size, V gene, CDR3 protein, CDR3 DNA. A D gene is named only where the DNA matches it firmly. Clone size, where shown, is once, few, many, or a class for clones that have expanded.

TRBJ1-3	TRBD1	NA	TRBV10-3	CAIRYGTGLGNTIYF	TGTGCCATCAGATACGGGACAGGTCTAGGAAACACCATATATTTT
TRBJ1-5	TRBD1	NA	TRBV18	CASSPQGDSNQPQHF	TGTGCCAGCTCACCGCAGGGGGATAGCAATCAGCCCCAGCATTTT
TRBJ2-5	TRBD1	NA	TRBV6-2/TRBV6-3	CASSQWTGRGWYQETQYF	TGTGCCAGCAGTCAATGGACAGGGAGAGGTTGGTACCAAGAGACCCAGTACTTC
TRBJ1-5	TRBD1	once	TRBV11-2	CASGTGRNQPQHF	TGTGCCAGCGGGACAGGACGCAATCAGCCCCAGCATTTT
TRBJ2-1	TRBD1	NA	TRBV7-3	CASSLGQGTYNEQFF	TGTGCCAGCAGCTTAGGACAGGGGACCTACAATGAGCAGTTCTTC
TRBJ1-5	TRBD1	NA	TRBV15	CATSRGTGRDQPQHF	TGTGCCACCAGCAGAGGGACAGGGAGGGATCAGCCCCAGCATTTT
TRBJ1-5	TRBD1	NA	TRBV12-3/TRBV12-4	CASSADRGQPQHF	TGTGCCAGCAGTGCGGACAGGGGGCAGCCCCAGCATTTT
TRBJ2-1	TRBD2	NA	TRBV6-5	CASSYLERGRNEQFF	TGTGCCAGCAGTTACCTCGAGCGGGGGCGGAATGAGCAGTTCTTC
TRBJ2-3	NA	NA	TRBV19	CASSIDHADRYTDTQYF	TGTGCCAGTAGTATAGATCATGCGGACAGATACACAGATACGCAGTATTTT
TRBJ2-5	TRBD2	NA	TRBV11-2	CASSLGGRGGLMETQYF	TGTGCCAGCAGCTTAGGGGGCCGGGGGGGCCTAATGGAGACCCAGTACTTC
TRBJ1-5	NA	NA	TRBV15	CATSRVNRRQPQHF	TGTGCCACCAGCAGAGTGAACAGGCGTCAGCCCCAGCATTTT
TRBJ1-2	TRBD1	NA	TRBV6-5	CASSYRGPDYGYTF	TGTGCCAGCAGTTACAGGGGGCCGGACTATGGCTACACCTTC
TRBJ2-3	NA	NA	TRBV9	CASSGGPYDTQYF	TGTGCCAGCAGCGGTGGGCCCTACGATACGCAGTATTTT
TRBJ1-2	TRBD1	NA	TRBV7-2	CASSAGTGNNYGYTF	TGTGCCAGCAGCGCCGGGACAGGGAATAACTATGGCTACACCTTC
TRBJ2-7	TRBD1	NA	TRBV30	CAWSSDRDRGYEQYF	TGTGCCTGGAGTTCAGACAGGGATAGGGGCTACGAGCAGTACTTC
TRBJ2-2	TRBD2	NA	TRBV9	CASSPGTSLGGELFF	TGTGCCAGCAGCCCAGGGACTAGCCTCGGCGGGGAGCTGTTTTTT
TRBJ2-1	TRBD2	NA	TRBV2	CASSVLMSGGDDEQFF	TGTGCCAGCAGCGTCCTTATGAGCGGGGGGGACGATGAGCAGTTCTTC
TRBJ1-5	NA	NA	TRBV3-1/TRBV3-2	CASSQSGQPQHF	TGTGCCAGCAGCCAGTCAGGACAGCCCCAGCATTTT
TRBJ1-2	NA	NA	TRBV29-1	CSVSPTAGVGYTF	TGCAGCGTCTCTCCGACAGCGGGTGTGGGCTACACCTTC
TRBJ1-4	TRBD1	NA	TRBV27	CASSPSSTGNNEKLFF	TGTGCCAGCAGTCCCTCCTCGACAGGGAATAATGAAAAACTGTTTTTT
TRBJ2-3	TRBD2	NA	TRBV6-4	CASSDVSGGSTDTQYF	TGTGCCAGCAGTGACGTTAGCGGGGGCAGCACAGATACGCAGTATTTT
TRBJ2-3	TRBD2	NA	TRBV19	CASSRSSGGVLSTDTQYF	TGTGCAAGTAGCCGGAGCAGCGGGGGGGTACTATCCACAGATACGCAGTATTTT
TRBJ1-3	NA	NA	TRBV5-6	CASSLVGQSSGNTIYF	TGTGCCAGCAGCTTGGTAGGACAGAGCTCTGGAAACACCATATATTTT
TRBJ2-5	TRBD2	NA	TRBV9	CASSVASSGGLETQYF	TGTGCCAGCAGCGTAGCGAGTAGCGGGGGGTTGGAGACCCAGTACTTC
TRBJ2-4	NA	NA	TRBV19	CASSMRLLAKNIQYF	TGTGCCAGTAGTATGAGGCTGCTAGCCAAAAACATTCAGTACTTC
TRBJ2-7	NA	once	TRBV11-2	CASSSNAVTEQYF	TGTGCCAGCAGCTCCAATGCAGTAACCGAGCAGTACTTC
TRBJ2-1	NA	NA	TRBV5-1	CATNSGNEQFF	TGCGCCACCAACAGCGGCAATGAGCAGTTCTTC
TRBJ1-2	NA	NA	TRBV3-1/TRBV3-2	CASSQEDRGYTF	TGTGCCAGCAGCCAAGAAGATCGGGGCTACACCTTC
TRBJ2-1	TRBD2	NA	TRBV4-3	CASSQDSLAGDHNEQFF	TGCGCCAGCAGCCAAGATTCGCTAGCGGGGGATCACAATGAGCAGTTCTTC
TRBJ2-2	TRBD1	NA	TRBV9	CASSLGQGRNGELFF	TGTGCCAGCAGCTTGGGACAGGGACGAAACGGGGAGCTGTTTTTT
TRBJ1-1	TRBD1	NA	TRBV9	CASSVGTGRDTEAFF	TGTGCCAGCAGCGTAGGGACAGGGCGGGACACTGAAGCTTTCTTT
TRBJ2-1	TRBD2	NA	TRBV14	CASSAGLAEYNEQFF	TGTGCCAGCAGCGCGGGACTAGCCGAGTACAATGAGCAGTTCTTC
TRBJ1-1	NA	NA	TRBV7-2	CASRRRATMNTEAFF	TGTGCCAGCAGGCGGAGGGCAACTATGAACACTGAAGCTTTCTTT
TRBJ2-3	TRBD2	NA	TRBV7-2	CASSFQSVAGGADTQYF	TGTGCCAGCAGCTTTCAGTCGGTGGCGGGGGGGGCAGATACGCAGTATTTT
TRBJ2-7	NA	NA	TRBV21-1	CASSKTSGDYEQYF	TGTGCCAGCAGCAAAACTAGCGGGGACTACGAGCAGTACTTC
TRBJ1-5	NA	NA	TRBV19	CASSIDRSQPQHF	TGTGCCAGTAGTATAGATAGGAGTCAGCCCCAGCATTTT
TRBJ2-7	NA	NA	TRBV4-1	CASSQAPPHEQYF	TGCGCCAGCAGCCAAGCCCCCCCTCACGAGCAGTACTTC
TRBJ1-5	NA	few	TRBV19	CASSIAYNQPQHF	TGTGCCAGTAGTATAGCTTACAATCAGCCCCAGCATTTT
TRBJ2-1	TRBD1	NA	TRBV7-2	CASSEGRGRGSNEQFF	TGTGCCAGCAGCGAGGGAAGGGGGCGAGGCAGTAATGAGCAGTTCTTC
TRBJ2-3	TRBD2	NA	TRBV4-3	CASSQDTRTSRPTDTQYF	TGCGCCAGCAGCCAAGATACCCGGACTAGCCGGCCCACAGATACGCAGTATTTT
TRBJ2-3	NA	NA	TRBV7-9	CASSELSTDTQYF	TGTGCCAGCAGCGAGTTGAGCACAGATACGCAGTATTTT
TRBJ1-1	TRBD1	NA	TRBV27	CASSLYRGNTEAFF	TGTGCCAGCAGTTTATACAGGGGGAACACTGAAGCTTTCTTT
TRBJ2-1	NA	NA	TRBV5-1	CASSWGETSYNEQFF	TGCGCCAGCAGCTGGGGGGAGACCTCCTACAATGAGCAGTTCTTC
TRBJ2-1	TRBD1	NA	TRBV5-4	CASSPDRDNEQFF	TGTGCCAGCAGTCCTGACAGGGACAATGAGCAGTTCTTC
TRBJ1-1	TRBD1	once	TRBV5-1	CASSLQGKNTEAFF	TGCGCCAGCAGCTTACAGGGGAAAAACACTGAAGCTTTCTTT